This record covers a single TCR beta chain. This sample is part of a study of blood T cell repertoires in COVID-19. Study summary: Sites in the United States, Italy and Spain provided acute and convalescent COVID-19 samples. Sources were T cells, B-cell-depleted T cells, or PBMCs; the material itself was cDNA or gDNA.

In the original analysis: Amplification of reference gene primers was used by the study to estimate nucleated cell counts. The protocol was immunoSEQ multiplex PCR, while the TCRdb copy is restricted to in-frame clones and leaves out a portion. V, J and clone size reflect that table, while D and trimming were determined from the DNA. The data show around 65,000 clones, 80% to 90% seen once. V dropped 5 bases and J dropped 0; count of bases not matched to a gene: 9. The CDR3 contains 16 residues. Germline CDR1 and CDR2: SGHAT and FQNNGV. The source of this sequence is a man older than 75 with acute or convalescent COVID-19. The rearrangement links TRBV11-2 to TRBJ1-1; 7 nucleotides align to TRBD1. The sample comprised peripheral blood. CDR3 DNA: TGTGCCAGCAGCCCCGCTCGGGACAGCATGAACACTGAAGCTTTCTTT. Its protein is CASSPARDSMNTEAFF.